This section outlines one T cell receptor beta chain sequence together with its context. Clones were read by immunoSEQ multiplex PCR, and TCRdb kept only the in-frame ones, dropping some. The sample records 120,000 or so clones, around 76% being singletons. The data were taken from a study of blood T cell repertoires in COVID-19. J lost 1 base, V lost 6 bases, and 6 bases had no gene match. The germline V gene encodes CDR1 MNHEY and CDR2 SVGAGI. CDR3 size: 15 residues. This clonotype was obtained from a man in his fifties or sixties with acute or convalescent COVID-19. The chain links TRBV6-5 to TRBJ1-2; 9 nucleotides agree with TRBD1. The specimen was peripheral blood. CDR3 sequence reads: CASRGTGKGNYGYTF. The CDR3 DNA reads as TGTGCCAGCAGAGGGACAGGGAAGGGTAACTATGGCTACACCTTC.